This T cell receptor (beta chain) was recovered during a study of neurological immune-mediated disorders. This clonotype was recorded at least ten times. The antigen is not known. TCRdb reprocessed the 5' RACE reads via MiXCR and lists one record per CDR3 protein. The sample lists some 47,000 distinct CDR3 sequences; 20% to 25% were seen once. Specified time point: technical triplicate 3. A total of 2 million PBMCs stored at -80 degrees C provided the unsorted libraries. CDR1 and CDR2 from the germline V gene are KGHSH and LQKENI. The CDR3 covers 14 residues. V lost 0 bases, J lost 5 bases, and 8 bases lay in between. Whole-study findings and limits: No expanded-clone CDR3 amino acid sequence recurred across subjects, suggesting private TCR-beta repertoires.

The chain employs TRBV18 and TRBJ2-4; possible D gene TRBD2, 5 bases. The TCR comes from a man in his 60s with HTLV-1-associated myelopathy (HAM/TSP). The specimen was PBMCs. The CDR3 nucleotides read TGTGCCAGCTCACCACCGAACGGGGAAAACATTCAGTACTTC. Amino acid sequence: CASSPPNGENIQYF.